The rows below give T cell receptor beta chains drawn from one sample of a study of blood T cells in healthy people across ages. In TCRdb, the 5' RACE reads were re-called with MiXCR into one record per CDR3 protein. The repertoire holds about 1 million distinct CDR3 sequences, with 35% to 55% as singletons. Sequences were obtained from blood. These receptor sequences come from a woman aged 60-75 years in good health. CDR3s include the opening cysteine and the closing phenylalanine or tryptophan. D genes are given only for firm matches. Not every row has a clone size; where given, it reads once, few, many or a size class.

clone size: many
V gene: TRBV29-1
D gene: TRBD1
J gene: TRBJ1-2
CDR3 protein: CSVDRGALGGYTF
CDR3 DNA: TGCAGCGTCGACAGGGGAGCTCTCGGTGGCTACACCTTC

clone size: .
V gene: TRBV7-9
D gene: .
J gene: TRBJ2-7
CDR3 protein: CASSLRPGTNEQYF
CDR3 DNA: TGTGCCAGCAGCTTAAGGCCCGGGACCAACGAGCAGTACTTC

clone size: .
V gene: TRBV29-1
D gene: .
J gene: TRBJ1-2
CDR3 protein: CSVVDSSYGYTF
CDR3 DNA: TGCAGCGTTGTAGACAGCAGCTATGGCTACACCTTC

clone size: .
V gene: TRBV13
D gene: TRBD1
J gene: TRBJ2-5
CDR3 protein: CASSQQGSETQYF
CDR3 DNA: TGTGCCAGCAGCCAACAGGGGTCGGAGACCCAGTACTTC

clone size: .
V gene: TRBV6-6
D gene: .
J gene: TRBJ2-7
CDR3 protein: CASSYSWDGGYEQYF
CDR3 DNA: TGTGCCAGCAGTTATTCATGGGACGGTGGCTACGAGCAGTACTTC

clone size: .
V gene: TRBV10-3
D gene: .
J gene: TRBJ2-7
CDR3 protein: CAISVGPPYEQYF
CDR3 DNA: TGTGCCATCAGTGTGGGACCGCCCTACGAGCAGTACTTC

clone size: .
V gene: TRBV14
D gene: .
J gene: TRBJ2-7
CDR3 protein: CASSQRPAWEQYF
CDR3 DNA: TGTGCCAGCAGCCAACGCCCTGCATGGGAGCAGTACTTC

clone size: .
V gene: TRBV6-5
D gene: .
J gene: TRBJ2-7
CDR3 protein: CASSRGEGYEQYF
CDR3 DNA: TGTGCCAGCTCCAGGGGGGAGGGGTACGAGCAGTACTTC

clone size: .
V gene: TRBV5-1
D gene: TRBD1
J gene: TRBJ2-6
CDR3 protein: CASSLRSGTGSANVLTF
CDR3 DNA: TGCGCCAGCAGCTTGAGGTCGGGGACAGGGTCCGCCAACGTCCTGACTTTC

clone size: few
V gene: TRBV9
D gene: .
J gene: TRBJ2-3
CDR3 protein: CASNKQGTSTDTQYF
CDR3 DNA: TGTGCCAGCAACAAACAGGGGACTAGCACAGATACGCAGTATTTT

clone size: .
V gene: TRBV2
D gene: .
J gene: TRBJ2-2
CDR3 protein: CASSEAGGPTGELFF
CDR3 DNA: TGTGCCAGCAGTGAAGCGGGGGGGCCCACCGGGGAGCTGTTTTTT

clone size: .
V gene: TRBV20-1
D gene: .
J gene: TRBJ2-7
CDR3 protein: CSAPDSGGPPIYEQYF
CDR3 DNA: TGCAGTGCCCCGGACAGTGGGGGGCCCCCGATATACGAGCAGTACTTC

clone size: few
V gene: TRBV7-6
D gene: .
J gene: TRBJ2-5
CDR3 protein: CASSLRVQVTQYF
CDR3 DNA: TGTGCCAGCAGCTTAAGGGTCCAGGTGACCCAGTACTTC

clone size: .
V gene: TRBV14
D gene: TRBD2
J gene: TRBJ2-1
CDR3 protein: CASRPAGGYNEQFF
CDR3 DNA: TGTGCCAGCAGGCCAGCGGGAGGTTACAATGAGCAGTTCTTC

clone size: .
V gene: TRBV9
D gene: TRBD1
J gene: TRBJ2-7
CDR3 protein: CASSATTGSYEQYF
CDR3 DNA: TGTGCCAGCAGCGCAACGACAGGGTCCTACGAGCAGTACTTC

clone size: .
V gene: TRBV18
D gene: .
J gene: TRBJ2-2
CDR3 protein: CASSRQGTDTGELFF
CDR3 DNA: TGTGCCAGCTCACGTCAGGGAACGGACACCGGGGAGCTGTTTTTT

clone size: .
V gene: TRBV20-1
D gene: .
J gene: TRBJ1-5
CDR3 protein: CSARVGAQPQHF
CDR3 DNA: TGCAGTGCTAGAGTTGGGGCTCAGCCCCAGCATTTT

clone size: .
V gene: TRBV28
D gene: .
J gene: TRBJ2-3
CDR3 protein: CASSYGERASGIRPGAFSTDTQYF
CDR3 DNA: TGTGCCAGCAGTTATGGGGAGCGGGCGTCCGGGATCCGGCCGGGGGCATTTAGCACAGATACGCAGTATTTT

clone size: .
V gene: TRBV29-1
D gene: .
J gene: TRBJ2-5
CDR3 protein: CSVEEVAAVSNEQYF
CDR3 DNA: TGCAGCGTCGAAGAAGTGGCGGCAGTTAGCAATGAGCAGTACTTC

clone size: .
V gene: TRBV25-1
D gene: TRBD1
J gene: TRBJ1-2
CDR3 protein: CASSGQGLPYGYTF
CDR3 DNA: TGTGCCAGCAGTGGACAGGGGCTACCGTATGGCTACACCTTC

clone size: .
V gene: TRBV9
D gene: .
J gene: TRBJ1-1
CDR3 protein: CASSFRSMNTEAFF
CDR3 DNA: TGTGCCAGCAGCTTCAGGAGCATGAACACTGAAGCTTTCTTT

clone size: many
V gene: TRBV20-1
D gene: .
J gene: TRBJ2-1
CDR3 protein: CSGLGGGNNEQFF
CDR3 DNA: TGCAGCGGACTAGGTGGGGGCAACAATGAGCAGTTCTTC